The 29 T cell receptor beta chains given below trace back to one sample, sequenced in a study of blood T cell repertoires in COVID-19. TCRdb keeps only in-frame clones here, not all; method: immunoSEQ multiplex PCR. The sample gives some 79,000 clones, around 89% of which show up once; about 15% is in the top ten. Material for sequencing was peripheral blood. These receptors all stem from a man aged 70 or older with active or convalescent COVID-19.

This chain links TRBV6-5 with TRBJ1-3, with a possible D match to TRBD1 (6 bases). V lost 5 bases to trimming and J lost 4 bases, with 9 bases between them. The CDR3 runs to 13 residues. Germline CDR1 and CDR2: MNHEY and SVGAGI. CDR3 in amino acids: CASSKTGGNTIYF. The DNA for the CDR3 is TGTGCCAGCAGTAAGACAGGCGGAAACACCATATATTTT.

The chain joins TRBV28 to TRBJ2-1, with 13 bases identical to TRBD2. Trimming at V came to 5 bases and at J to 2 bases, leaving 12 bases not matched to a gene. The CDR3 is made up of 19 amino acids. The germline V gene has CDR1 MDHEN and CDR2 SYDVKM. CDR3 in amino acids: CASSPRLAGGSFPYNEQFF. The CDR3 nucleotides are TGTGCCAGCAGTCCCAGACTAGCGGGAGGCTCATTTCCCTACAATGAGCAGTTCTTC.

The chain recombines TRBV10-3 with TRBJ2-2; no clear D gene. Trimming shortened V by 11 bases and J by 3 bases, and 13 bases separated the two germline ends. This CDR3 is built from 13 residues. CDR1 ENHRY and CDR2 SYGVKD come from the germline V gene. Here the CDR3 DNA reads TGTGCCCTTGGCGGCACCTACACCGGGGAGCTGTTTTTT. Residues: CALGGTYTGELFF.

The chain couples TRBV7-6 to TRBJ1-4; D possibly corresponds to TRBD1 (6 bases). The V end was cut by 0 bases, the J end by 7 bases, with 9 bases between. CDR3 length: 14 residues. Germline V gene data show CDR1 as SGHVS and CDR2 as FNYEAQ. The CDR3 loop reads CASSLAGGGEKLFF. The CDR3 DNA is TGTGCCAGCAGCTTAGCAGGGGGTGGTGAAAAACTGTTTTTT.

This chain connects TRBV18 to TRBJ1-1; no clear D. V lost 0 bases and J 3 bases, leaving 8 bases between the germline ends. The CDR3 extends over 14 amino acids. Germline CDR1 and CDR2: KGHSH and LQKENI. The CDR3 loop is CASSPPKGDTEAFF. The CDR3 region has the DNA TGTGCCAGCTCACCACCGAAAGGAGACACTGAAGCTTTCTTT.

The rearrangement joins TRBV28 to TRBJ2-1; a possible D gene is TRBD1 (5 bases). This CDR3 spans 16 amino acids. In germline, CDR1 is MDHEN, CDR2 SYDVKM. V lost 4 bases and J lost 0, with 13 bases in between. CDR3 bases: TGTGCCAGCAGTTCCATCAGGACAAGCTCCTACAATGAGCAGTTCTTC. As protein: CASSSIRTSSYNEQFF. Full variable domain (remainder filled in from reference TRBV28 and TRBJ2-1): DVKVTQSSRYLVKRTGEKVFLECVQDMDHENMFWYRQDPGLGLRLIYFSYDVKMKEKGDIPEGYSVSREKKERFSLILESASTNQTSMYLCASSSIRTSSYNEQFFGPGTRLTVL.

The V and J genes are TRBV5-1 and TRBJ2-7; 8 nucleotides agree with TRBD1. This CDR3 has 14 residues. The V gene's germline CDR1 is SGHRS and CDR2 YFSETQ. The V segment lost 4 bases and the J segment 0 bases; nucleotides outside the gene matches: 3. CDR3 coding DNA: TGCGCCAGCAGCGCGGGACAGGTCTCCTACGAGCAGTACTTC. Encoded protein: CASSAGQVSYEQYF.

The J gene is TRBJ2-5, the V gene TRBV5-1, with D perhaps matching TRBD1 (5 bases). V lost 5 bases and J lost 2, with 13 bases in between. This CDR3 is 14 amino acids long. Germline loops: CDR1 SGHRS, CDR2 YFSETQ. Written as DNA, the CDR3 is TGCGCCAGCAGTTTTCCAGGGTTACAAGAGACCCAGTACTTC. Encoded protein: CASSFPGLQETQYF.

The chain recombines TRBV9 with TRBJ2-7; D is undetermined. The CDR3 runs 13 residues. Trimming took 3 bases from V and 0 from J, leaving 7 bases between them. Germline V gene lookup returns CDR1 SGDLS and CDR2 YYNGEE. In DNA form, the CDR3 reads TGTGCCAGCAGCGGTGGCTCCTCCTACGAGCAGTACTTC. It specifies CASSGGSSYEQYF.

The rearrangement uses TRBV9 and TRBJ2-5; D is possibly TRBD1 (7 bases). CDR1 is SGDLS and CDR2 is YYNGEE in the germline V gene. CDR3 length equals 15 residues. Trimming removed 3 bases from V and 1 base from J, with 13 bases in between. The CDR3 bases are TGTGCCAGCAGCGCAGGGGGACTGGGCCAAGAGACCCAGTACTTC. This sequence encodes CASSAGGLGQETQYF.

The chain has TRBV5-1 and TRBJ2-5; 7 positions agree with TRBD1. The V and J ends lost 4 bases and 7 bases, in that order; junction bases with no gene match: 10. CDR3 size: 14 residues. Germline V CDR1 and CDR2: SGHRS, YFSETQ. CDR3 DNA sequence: TGCGCCAGCAGCGGAGAGACAGGGATTACGACCCAGTACTTC. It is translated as CASSGETGITTQYF.

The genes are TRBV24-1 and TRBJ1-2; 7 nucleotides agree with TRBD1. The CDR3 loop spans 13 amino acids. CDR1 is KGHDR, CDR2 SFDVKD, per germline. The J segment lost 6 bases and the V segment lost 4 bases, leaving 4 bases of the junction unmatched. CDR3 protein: CATSDGDRHGYTF. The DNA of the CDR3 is TGTGCCACCAGTGACGGGGACAGACATGGCTACACCTTC.

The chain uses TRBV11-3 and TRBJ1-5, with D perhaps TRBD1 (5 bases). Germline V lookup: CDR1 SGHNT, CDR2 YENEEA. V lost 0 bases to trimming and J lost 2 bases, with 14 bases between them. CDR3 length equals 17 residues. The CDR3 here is CASSLDLRDSGNQPQHF. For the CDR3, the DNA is TGTGCCAGCAGCTTAGATCTGCGGGACTCGGGCAATCAGCCCCAGCATTTT.

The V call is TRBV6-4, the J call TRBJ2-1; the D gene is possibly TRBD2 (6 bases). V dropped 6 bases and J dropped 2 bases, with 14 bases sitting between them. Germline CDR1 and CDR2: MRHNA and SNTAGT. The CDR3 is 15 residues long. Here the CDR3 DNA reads TGTGCCAGCAGGGAGGGACTTTCAACCTACAATGAGCAGTTCTTC. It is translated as CASREGLSTYNEQFF.

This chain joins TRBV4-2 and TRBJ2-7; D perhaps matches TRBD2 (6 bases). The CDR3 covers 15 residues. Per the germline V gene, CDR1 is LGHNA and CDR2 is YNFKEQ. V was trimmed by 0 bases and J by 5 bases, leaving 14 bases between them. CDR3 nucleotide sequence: TGTGCCAGCAGCCAAGATAGCAGGGAGGAGGACGAGCAGTACTTC. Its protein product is CASSQDSREEDEQYF.

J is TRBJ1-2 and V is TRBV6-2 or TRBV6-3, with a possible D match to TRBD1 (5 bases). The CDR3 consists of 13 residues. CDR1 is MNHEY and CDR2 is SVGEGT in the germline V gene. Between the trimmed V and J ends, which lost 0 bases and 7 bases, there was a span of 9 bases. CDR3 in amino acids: CASSYSGRIGYTF. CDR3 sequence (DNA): TGTGCCAGCAGTTACTCGGGGCGGATTGGCTACACCTTC.

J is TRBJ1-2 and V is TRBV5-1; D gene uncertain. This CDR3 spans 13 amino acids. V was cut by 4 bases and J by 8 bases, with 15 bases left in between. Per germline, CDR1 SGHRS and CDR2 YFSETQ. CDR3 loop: CASSNGPAGGYTF. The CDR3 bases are TGCGCCAGCAGCAACGGACCAGCGGGGGGCTACACCTTC.

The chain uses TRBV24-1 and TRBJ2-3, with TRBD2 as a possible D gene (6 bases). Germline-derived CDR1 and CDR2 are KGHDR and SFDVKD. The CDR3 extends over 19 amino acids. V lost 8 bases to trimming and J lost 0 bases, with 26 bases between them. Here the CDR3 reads CATNTAGGAELYSTDTQYF. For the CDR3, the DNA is TGTGCCACCAACACGGCGGGCGGGGCGGAGCTATATAGCACAGATACGCAGTATTTT.

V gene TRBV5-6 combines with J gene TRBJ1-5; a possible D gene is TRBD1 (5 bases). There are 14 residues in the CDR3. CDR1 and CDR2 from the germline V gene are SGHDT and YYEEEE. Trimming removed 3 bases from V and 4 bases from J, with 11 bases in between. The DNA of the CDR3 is TGTGCCAGCAGCTCCGGGACTCCTAATCAGCCCCAGCATTTT. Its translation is CASSSGTPNQPQHF. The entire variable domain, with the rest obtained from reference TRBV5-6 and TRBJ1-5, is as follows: DAGVTQSPTHLIKTRGQQVTLRCSPKSGHDTVSWYQQALGQGPQFIFQYYEEEERQRGNFPDRFSGHQFPNYSSELNVNALLLGDSALYLCASSSGTPNQPQHFGDGTRLSIL.

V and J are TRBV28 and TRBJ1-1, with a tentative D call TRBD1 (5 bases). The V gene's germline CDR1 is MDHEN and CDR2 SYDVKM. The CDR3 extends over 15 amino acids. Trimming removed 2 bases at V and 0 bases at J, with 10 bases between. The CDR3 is CASSLNPTVNTEAFF. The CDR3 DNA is TGTGCCAGCAGTTTAAACCCGACAGTGAACACTGAAGCTTTCTTT.

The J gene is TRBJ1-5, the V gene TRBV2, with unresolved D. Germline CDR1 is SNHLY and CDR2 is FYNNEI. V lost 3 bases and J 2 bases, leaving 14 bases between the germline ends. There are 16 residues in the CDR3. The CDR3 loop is CASSEGDRPGNQPQHF. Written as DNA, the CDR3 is TGTGCCAGCAGTGAGGGAGACCGGCCCGGCAATCAGCCCCAGCATTTT.

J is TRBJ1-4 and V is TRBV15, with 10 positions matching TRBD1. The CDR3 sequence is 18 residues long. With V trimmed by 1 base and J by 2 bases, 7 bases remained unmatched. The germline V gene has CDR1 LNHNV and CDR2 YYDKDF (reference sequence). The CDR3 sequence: CATSRGTGGRSTNEKLFF. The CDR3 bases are TGTGCCACCAGCAGAGGGACAGGGGGGAGATCGACTAATGAAAAACTGTTTTTT.

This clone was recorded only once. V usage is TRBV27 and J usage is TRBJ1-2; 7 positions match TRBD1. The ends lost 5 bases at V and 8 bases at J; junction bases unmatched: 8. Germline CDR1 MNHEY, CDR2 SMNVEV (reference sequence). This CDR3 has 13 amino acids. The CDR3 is CASSARQGGGYTF. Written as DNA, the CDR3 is TGTGCCAGCAGTGCCAGACAGGGTGGAGGCTACACCTTC.

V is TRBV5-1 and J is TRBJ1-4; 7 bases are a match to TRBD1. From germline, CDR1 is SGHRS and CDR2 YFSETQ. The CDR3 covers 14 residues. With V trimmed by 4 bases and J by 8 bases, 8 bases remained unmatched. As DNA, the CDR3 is TGCGCCAGCAGCAAGGGGACAGTATCCGAAAAACTGTTTTTT. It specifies CASSKGTVSEKLFF.

In DNA, the CDR3 is TGTGCCAGCAGTTACTCGTTAGCGGGAGCGTATGAGCAGTTCTTC. Translated: CASSYSLAGAYEQFF. The chain joins TRBV6-5 to TRBJ2-1, with 9 positions matching TRBD2. This CDR3 spans 15 amino acids. Germline trimming cut 0 bases from V and 8 bases from J; bases unmatched to any gene: 5. Germline V lookup: CDR1 MNHEY, CDR2 SVGAGI.

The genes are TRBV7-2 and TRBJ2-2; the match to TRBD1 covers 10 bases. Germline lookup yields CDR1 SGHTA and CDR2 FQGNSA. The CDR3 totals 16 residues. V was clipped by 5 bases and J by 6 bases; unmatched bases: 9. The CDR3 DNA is TGTGCCAGCAGCCAAAATCGACAGGGGGCGGCCGGGGAGCTGTTTTTT. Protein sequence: CASSQNRQGAAGELFF.

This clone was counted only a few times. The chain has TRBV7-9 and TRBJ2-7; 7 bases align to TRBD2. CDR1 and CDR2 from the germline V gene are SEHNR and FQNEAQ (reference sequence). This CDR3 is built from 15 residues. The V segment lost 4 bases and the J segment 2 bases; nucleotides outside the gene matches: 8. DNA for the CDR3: TGTGCCAGCAGCTCTGACGTGACTAGCCCCTACGAGCAGTACTTC. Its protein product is CASSSDVTSPYEQYF.

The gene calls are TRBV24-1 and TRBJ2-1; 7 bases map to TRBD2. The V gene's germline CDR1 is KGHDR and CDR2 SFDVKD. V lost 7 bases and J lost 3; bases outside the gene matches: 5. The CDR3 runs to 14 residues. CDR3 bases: TGTGCCACCAGGGCTAGCGGATTCTACAATGAGCAGTTCTTC. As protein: CATRASGFYNEQFF.

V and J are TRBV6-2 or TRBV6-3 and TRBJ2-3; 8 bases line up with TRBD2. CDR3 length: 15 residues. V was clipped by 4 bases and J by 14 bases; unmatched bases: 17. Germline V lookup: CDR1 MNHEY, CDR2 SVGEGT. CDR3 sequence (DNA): TGTGCCAGCAGTTCTCTCGCGGGAGGAGCGGGCCTAGGGTATTTT. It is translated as CASSSLAGGAGLGYF.